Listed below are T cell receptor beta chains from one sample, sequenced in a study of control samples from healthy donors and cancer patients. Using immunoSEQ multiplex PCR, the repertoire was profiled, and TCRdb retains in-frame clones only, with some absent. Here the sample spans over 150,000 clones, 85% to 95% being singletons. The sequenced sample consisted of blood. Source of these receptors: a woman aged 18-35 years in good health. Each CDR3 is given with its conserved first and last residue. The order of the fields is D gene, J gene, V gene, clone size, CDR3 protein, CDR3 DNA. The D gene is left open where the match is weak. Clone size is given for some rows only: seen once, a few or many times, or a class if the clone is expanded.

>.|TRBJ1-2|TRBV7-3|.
CASSLTVATGGNYTF
TGTGCCAGCAGCTTAACAGTGGCGACAGGCGGTAACTACACCTTC
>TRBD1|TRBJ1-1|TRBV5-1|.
CASSFTGGTTEAFF
TGCGCCAGCTCCTTCACAGGGGGCACGACTGAAGCTTTCTTT
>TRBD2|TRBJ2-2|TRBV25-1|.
CASGSSGGVRHGELFF
TGTGCCAGCGGCTCTAGCGGGGGGGTAAGGCACGGGGAGCTGTTTTTT
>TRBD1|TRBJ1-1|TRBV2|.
CASSWGQGTEAFF
TGTGCCAGCAGTTGGGGACAGGGCACTGAAGCTTTCTTT
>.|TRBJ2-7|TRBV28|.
CASRKQGPSYEQYF
TGTGCCAGCAGGAAACAGGGCCCCTCCTACGAGCAGTACTTC
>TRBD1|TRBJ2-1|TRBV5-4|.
CASTTAEGAGYEQFF
TGTGCCAGCACCACAGCCGAGGGGGCCGGATATGAGCAGTTCTTC
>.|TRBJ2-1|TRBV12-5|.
CASARGGGSSYNEQFF
TGTGCTAGTGCCCGAGGGGGGGGGAGCTCCTACAATGAGCAGTTCTTC
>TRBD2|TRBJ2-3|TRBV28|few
CASGEGKAGTDTQYF
TGTGCGAGCGGGGAAGGGAAAGCGGGTACAGATACGCAGTATTTT
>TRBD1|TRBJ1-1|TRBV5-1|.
CASSLAGTGGTEAFF
TGCGCCAGCAGCTTGGCCGGGACAGGGGGCACTGAAGCTTTCTTT
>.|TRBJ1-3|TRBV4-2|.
CASRLGGQGKAGNTIYF
TGTGCCAGCCGTTTGGGGGGCCAGGGTAAGGCTGGAAACACCATATATTTT
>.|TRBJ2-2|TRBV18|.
CATGKSGTGELFF
TGCGCCACAGGGAAGAGCGGCACCGGGGAGCTGTTTTTT
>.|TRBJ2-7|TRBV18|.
CASSPSPTFSYEQYF
TGTGCCAGCTCACCGTCCCCTACCTTCTCCTACGAGCAGTACTTC
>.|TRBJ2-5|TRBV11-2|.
CASSLDHTGLETQYF
TGTGCCAGCAGCTTAGACCACACAGGGTTGGAGACCCAGTACTTC
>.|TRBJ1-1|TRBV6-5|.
CASTEGGGNTEAFF
TGTGCCAGCACCGAGGGTGGGGGAAACACTGAAGCTTTCTTT
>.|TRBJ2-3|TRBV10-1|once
CASSDRKGPQYF
TGCGCCAGCAGTGATAGGAAGGGGCCGCAGTATTTT
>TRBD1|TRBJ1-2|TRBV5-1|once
CASSLGQGDGYTF
TGCGCCAGCAGCTTAGGACAGGGTGATGGCTACACCTTC
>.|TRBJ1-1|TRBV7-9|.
CASSLEIGALTEAFF
TGTGCCAGCAGCTTAGAGATAGGGGCATTAACTGAAGCTTTCTTT
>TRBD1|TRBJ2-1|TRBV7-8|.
CASNPYSRGYYNEQFF
TGTGCCAGCAACCCATACAGCAGGGGGTATTACAATGAGCAGTTCTTC
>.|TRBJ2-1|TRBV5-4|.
CASSLELANNEQFF
TGTGCCAGCAGCTTGGAATTAGCGAACAATGAGCAGTTCTTC
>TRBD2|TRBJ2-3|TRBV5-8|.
CASSFNLTSGRDTQYF
TGTGCCAGCAGCTTCAATCTGACTAGCGGGCGAGATACGCAGTATTTT
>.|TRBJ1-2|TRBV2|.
CASSGARGLNYGYTF
TGTGCCAGCAGTGGGGCCAGGGGACTAAACTATGGCTACACCTTC
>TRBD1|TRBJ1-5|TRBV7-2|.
CASSQGANQPQHF
TGTGCCAGCAGCCAGGGGGCCAATCAGCCCCAGCATTTT
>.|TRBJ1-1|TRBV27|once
CASSVGRGNTEAFF
TGTGCCAGCAGTGTAGGGCGCGGGAACACTGAAGCTTTCTTT
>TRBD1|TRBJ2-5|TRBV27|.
CASSDQSPTGLSRETQYF
TGTGCCAGCAGCGACCAATCCCCGACAGGGCTGTCCCGAGAGACCCAGTACTTC
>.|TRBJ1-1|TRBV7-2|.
CASSLVGGDTEAFF
TGTGCCAGCAGCTTAGTGGGCGGGGACACTGAAGCTTTCTTT
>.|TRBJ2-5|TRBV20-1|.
CSASTLAMETQYF
TGCAGTGCTAGTACCCTAGCCATGGAGACCCAGTACTTC
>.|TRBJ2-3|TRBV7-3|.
CASTPGGDTQYF
TGTGCCAGCACCCCAGGAGGAGATACGCAGTATTTT
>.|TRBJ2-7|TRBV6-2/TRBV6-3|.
CASSPGQKQYF
TGTGCCAGCAGCCCCGGACAGAAGCAGTACTTC
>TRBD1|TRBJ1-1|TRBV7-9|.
CASSLRPGTGGAGEAFF
TGTGCCAGCAGCTTAAGACCCGGGACAGGGGGCGCGGGTGAAGCTTTCTTT
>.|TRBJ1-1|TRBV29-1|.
CSVGRANTEAFF
TGCAGCGTTGGGAGGGCGAACACTGAAGCTTTCTTT
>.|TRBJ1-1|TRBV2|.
CASSDSTEAFF
TGTGCCAGCAGTGACAGCACTGAAGCTTTCTTT
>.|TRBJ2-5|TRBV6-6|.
CASSYVASQETQYF
TGTGCCAGCAGTTACGTGGCATCGCAAGAGACCCAGTACTTC
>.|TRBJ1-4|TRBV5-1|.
CASSLVAGATNEKLFF
TGCGCCAGCAGCTTGGTAGCAGGAGCAACTAATGAAAAACTGTTTTTT
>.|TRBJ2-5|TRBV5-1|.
CASSFPRNQETQYF
TGCGCCAGCAGCTTTCCCAGGAATCAAGAGACCCAGTACTTC
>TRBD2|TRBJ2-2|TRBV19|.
CASTPVGGGQDTGELFF
TGTGCCAGTACCCCCGTCGGGGGGGGTCAGGACACCGGGGAGCTGTTTTTT
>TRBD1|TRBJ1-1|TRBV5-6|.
CASNSGTDTEAFF
TGTGCCAGCAACTCCGGGACAGACACTGAAGCTTTCTTT
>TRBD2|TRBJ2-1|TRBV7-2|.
CASSLWGAGGLSYNEQFF
TGTGCCAGCAGCTTGTGGGGAGCGGGGGGACTCTCCTACAATGAGCAGTTCTTC
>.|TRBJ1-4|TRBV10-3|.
CAISDRRASTNEKLFF
TGTGCCATCAGTGATAGGAGGGCTTCAACTAATGAAAAACTGTTTTTT
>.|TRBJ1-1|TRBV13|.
CASSLVSGRTEAFF
TGTGCCAGCAGCTTAGTGTCGGGGCGAACTGAAGCTTTCTTT
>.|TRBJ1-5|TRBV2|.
CASRENLNQPQHF
TGTGCCAGCAGGGAAAACCTCAATCAGCCCCAGCATTTT
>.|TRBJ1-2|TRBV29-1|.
CSVAWGVGGYTF
TGCAGCGTTGCGTGGGGCGTGGGGGGCTACACCTTC
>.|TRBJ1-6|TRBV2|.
CASSETRLHNSPLHF
TGTGCCAGCAGTGAAACCCGACTGCATAATTCACCCCTCCACTTT
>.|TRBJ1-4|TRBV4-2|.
CASNPSGVATNEKLFF
TGTGCCAGCAACCCCTCAGGGGTGGCAACTAATGAAAAACTGTTTTTT
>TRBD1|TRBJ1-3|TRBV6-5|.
CASSSGTGGLGNTIYF
TGTGCCAGCAGTTCCGGGACAGGGGGCCTGGGAAACACCATATATTTT
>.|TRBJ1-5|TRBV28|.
CASSRLQENQPQHF
TGTGCCAGCAGTCGCCTCCAGGAGAATCAGCCCCAGCATTTT
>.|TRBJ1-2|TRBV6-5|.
CASSSPVNGYTF
TGTGCCAGCAGTTCGCCAGTCAATGGCTACACCTTC
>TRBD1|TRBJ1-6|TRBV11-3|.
CASSLGRQGNSPLHF
TGTGCCAGCAGCTTAGGACGACAGGGGAATTCACCCCTCCACTTT
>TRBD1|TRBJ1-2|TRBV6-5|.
CASNIRQGASYGYTF
TGTGCCAGCAACATACGACAGGGGGCAAGCTATGGCTACACCTTC
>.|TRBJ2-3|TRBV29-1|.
CSVSKVATTDTQYF
TGCAGCGTCTCAAAGGTCGCTACCACAGATACGCAGTATTTT
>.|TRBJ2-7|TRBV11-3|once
CASSSDSPYEQYF
TGTGCCAGCAGCTCGGACTCTCCCTACGAGCAGTACTTC
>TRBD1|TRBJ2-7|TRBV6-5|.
CASSYDRGTYEQYF
TGTGCCAGCAGTTACGACAGGGGAACCTACGAGCAGTACTTC
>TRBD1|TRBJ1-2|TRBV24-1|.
CATSDAGTGNYGYTF
TGTGCCACCAGTGATGCCGGGACAGGGAACTATGGCTACACCTTC
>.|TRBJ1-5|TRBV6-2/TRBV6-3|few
CASSYSRTASQPQHF
TGTGCCAGCAGTTACTCGAGAACAGCGTCTCAGCCCCAGCATTTT
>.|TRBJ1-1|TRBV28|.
CASSESGARDTEAFF
TGTGCCAGCAGTGAATCAGGGGCGCGGGACACTGAAGCTTTCTTT